This T cell receptor beta chain was retrieved from a study of T cell responses to AZD1222 COVID-19 vaccine. General study results and limits: Spike-specific TCR repertoires showed rising breadth and depth after two AZD1222 doses. Seropositive at baseline were only a handful of AZD1222 recipients. Repertoires were obtained solely post-peak T cell response. Reports say nearly half of spike-specific TCRs go after unmutated variant regions.

Generated by immunoSEQ multiplex PCR, the TCRdb table keeps only in-frame clones and is missing some. The sample includes approximately 150,000 clones, 92% seen only once; the top ten take less than 4.5%. J was trimmed by 7 bases and V by 5 bases; bases with no gene match: 8. The CDR3 runs to 15 residues. Germline V gene lookup returns CDR1 SGHVS and CDR2 FQNEAQ. Regarding this clone: Its target is unknown.

The rearrangement uses TRBV7-8 and TRBJ2-1; 10 positions match TRBD2. The clonotype was recovered from an adult in good health. The sample consisted of peripheral blood, taken on day 0 of MenACWY control vaccination. CDR3 DNA: TGTGCCAGCAGCCGGCTAGCGGGAGAAAGAAATGAGCAGTTCTTC. Protein sequence: CASSRLAGERNEQFF.